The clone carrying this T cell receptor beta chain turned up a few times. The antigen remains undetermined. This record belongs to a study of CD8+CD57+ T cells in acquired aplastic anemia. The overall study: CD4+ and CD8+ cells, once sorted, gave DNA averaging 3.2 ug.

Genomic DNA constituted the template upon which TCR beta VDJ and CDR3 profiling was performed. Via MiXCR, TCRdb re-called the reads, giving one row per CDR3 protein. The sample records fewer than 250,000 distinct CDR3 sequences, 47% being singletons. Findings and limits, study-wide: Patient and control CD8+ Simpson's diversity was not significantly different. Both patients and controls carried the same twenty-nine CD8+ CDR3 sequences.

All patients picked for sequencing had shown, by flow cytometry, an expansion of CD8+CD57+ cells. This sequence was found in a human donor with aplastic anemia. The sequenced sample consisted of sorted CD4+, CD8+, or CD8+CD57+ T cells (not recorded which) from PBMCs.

The CDR3 DNA is TGTGCCAGCTACACTGGGGACAGGGTCGGTAGTAGCACTGAAGCTTTCTTT. It specifies CASYTGDRVGSSTEAFF. The chain couples TRBV5-4 to TRBJ1-1; 9 bases fit TRBD1. Trimming took 7 bases from V and 4 from J; bases not matched to a gene: 17. CDR3 size: 17 residues. The germline gives CDR1 SGHNT, CDR2 YYREEE (reference sequence).